The present T cell receptor beta chain was sequenced within a study of shared clonotypes between healthy human individuals (dated by TCRdb to 2020 to 2021). For the study in its entirety: Two women and a few men aged 18 to 49 years were included in the cohort. Different laboratories and diverse techniques were used to prepare libraries and sequence TCR repertoires, to increase sequencing depth and limit assay-specific biases. Each donor's leukapheresis produced roughly between about 0.8 and 8.9 billion PBMCs. To estimate repertoire size and how much clonotype sharing occurs between individuals, the study deeply sequenced the blood TCR repertoires of a handful of healthy adults. For each donor, three plates each were used for CD4 naive and CD4 memory, two plates were used for CD8 naive, and one plate was used for CD8 memory. Paper-wide results and their limitations: Even with the large sequencing depth, rarefaction of the sorted-subset datasets indicated that sequencing was incomplete. Based on pairwise subsampling, the degree of clonotype sharing among donors was expected to be affected by sequencing depth. Estimated clonotype richness was generally larger for naive than for memory subsets. Only blood was sampled, and tissue TCR repertoires likely differ from those in blood. Because the study included a small number of donors, the genetic and exposure-history diversity represented was limited. Higher generation probabilities were observed for clonotypes shared by all four sorted-subset donors than for non-shared clonotypes. Sharing across a few donors was observed for approximately 5% of naive CD4, over 3% of naive CD8, 2% to 2.5% of memory CD4, and about 0.38% of memory CD8 clonotypes.

CDR1 and CDR2 are drawn from the germline V gene: SGHRS, YFSETQ. From its cysteine to its phenylalanine, the CDR3 spans 16 amino acids. Only the CDR3 part of the read is kept: 48 bases, read in frame from the first base. The germline V end is reduced by 0 bases and the J end by 2 bases; junction bases left unmatched: 5. The donors were healthy, HIV-negative adults who had no recently reported acute infections or vaccinations. All donors were Caucasian adults living in Nashville, Tennessee, USA. CD4+ T cells were enriched by magnetic negative selection; naive cells were then positively selected on CD45RA, and the negative fraction formed the memory subset. Blood was obtained by leukapheresis, after which PBMCs were separated by Ficoll-Histopaque density gradient centrifugation and cryopreserved in liquid nitrogen vapor phase. Purity and quantity of every magnetically sorted T cell population were checked by analytical flow cytometry. Genomic DNA was isolated from every sorted fraction and measured by UV absorbance on a Nanodrop 2000c.

Using the deep immunoSEQ assay, TCR CDR3 regions were amplified from genomic DNA by multiplex PCR. Extracted genomic DNA from each cell subset was distributed evenly across all wells of several immunoSEQ 96-well plates, and each plate was treated as a replicate. For sorted subsets, each replicate PCR was loaded with 200 ng genomic DNA, equivalent to 30,000 or so T cell genomes. The purified libraries were quantified using a Qubit 3.0 fluorometer, sized with a Bioanalyzer 2100, and then quantified again using the KAPA Library Quantification kit. Each immunoSEQ 96-well plate was sequenced on its own single-read 150-cycle Illumina NextSeq 550 flow cell. Under the source paper's analysis protocol: The immunoSEQ output contained only junctional sequences without quality scores, so filtering could not match that applied to full-length reads. To assign V/J genes and CDR3, sequences were annotated against IMGT germline references using PyIR, a Python wrapper for IgBLAST v1.9. Reads were removed for weak V/J assignments (E-value above 1e-6), missing CDR3, stop codons, out-of-frame junctions, or ambiguous translated residues. V3J clonotypes were defined as sequences sharing an identical inferred V gene, J gene, and CDR3 amino acid sequence. To compute the percentage overlap between repertoires, the number of shared unique clonotypes was divided by the size of the smaller repertoire. RTK rarefaction, the Chao1 estimator, and Recon v2.1 estimates of unobserved clonotypes were used to assess repertoire richness. Generation probabilities were computed with OLGA for all TCRbeta clonotypes obtained by the gDNA method from four donors. In TCRdb, the immuneACCESS table is reduced to in-frame sequences with V and J assigned. These tables do not hold every clone; where another copy was compared, an unresolved V gene accounts for under half, and the others remain unexplained. V, J and clone size are those of that table, while D and trimming were read from the DNA. The sample table lists about 960,000 clones, more than 75% of them with a count of one. Over 1.3% of the sample rests with the top ten.

Remarks on this clone: The specificity of this receptor is unknown. Base qualities are not at hand, and no much larger clone is one base apart.

The material sequenced was memory CD4+ T cells sorted from blood. In light of the paper, this sample's cell subset or site label describes: CD45RA-negative fraction. The sequence was collected from a man aged 18 to 29 in good health. The chain employs TRBV5-1 and TRBJ2-5, with 9 bases aligning to TRBD1. CDR3 sequence: CASSLGGQGKQETQYF. The DNA is TGCGCCAGCAGCTTGGGTGGACAGGGGAAACAAGAGACCCAGTACTTC.